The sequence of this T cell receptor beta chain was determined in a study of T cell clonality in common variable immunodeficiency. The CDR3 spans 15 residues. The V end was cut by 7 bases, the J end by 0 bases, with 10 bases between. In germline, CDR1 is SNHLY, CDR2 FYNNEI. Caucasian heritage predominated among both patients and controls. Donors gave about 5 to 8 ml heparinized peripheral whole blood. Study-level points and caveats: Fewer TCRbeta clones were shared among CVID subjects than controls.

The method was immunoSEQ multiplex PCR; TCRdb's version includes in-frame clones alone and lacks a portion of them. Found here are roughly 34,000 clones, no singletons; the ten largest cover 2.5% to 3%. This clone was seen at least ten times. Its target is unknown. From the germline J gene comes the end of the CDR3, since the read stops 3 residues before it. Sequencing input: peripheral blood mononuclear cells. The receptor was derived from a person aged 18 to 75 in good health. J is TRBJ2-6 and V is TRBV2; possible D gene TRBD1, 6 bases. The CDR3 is CASTGHSSGANVLTF. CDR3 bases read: TGTGCCAGCACGGGACACAGCTCTGGGGCCAACGTC.